The clone carrying this T cell receptor (beta chain) was seen many times. The data were taken from a study of metastatic and nonmetastatic thyroid tumors. Study context: Patients with malignant and benign thyroid disease provided blood and tumor or nodule tissue, whose repertoires were compared.

All patients were treatment-naive before thyroid surgery. Unmatched junction bases numbered 7, after V lost 7 bases and J lost 9 bases. Per germline, CDR1 SEHNR and CDR2 FQNEAQ (reference sequence). The CDR3 is made up of 14 amino acids. TCRdb re-called the PCR reads via MiXCR. The table lists 35,000 to 45,000 clones, about 12% of them singletons. The sequence derives from a male donor with papillary thyroid cancer or a benign thyroid nodule (not recorded which). Some clones in this sample may be carry-over from other donors' samples. Sequencing was performed on blood. This sequence joins TRBV7-9 and TRBJ1-6; TRBD1 aligns across 9 bases. In nucleotides, the CDR3 is TGTGCCAGCATCGGGACAGGGCTTAGTTCACCCCTCCACTTT. Translation gives CASIGTGLSSPLHF. The full variable domain, with the rest looked up from reference TRBV7-9 and TRBJ1-6, is DTGVSQNPRHKITKRGQNVTFRCDPISEHNRLYWYRQTLGQGPEFLTYFQNEAQLEKSRLLSDRFSAERPKGSFSTLEIQRTEQGDSAMYLCASIGTGLSSPLHFGNGTRLTVT.